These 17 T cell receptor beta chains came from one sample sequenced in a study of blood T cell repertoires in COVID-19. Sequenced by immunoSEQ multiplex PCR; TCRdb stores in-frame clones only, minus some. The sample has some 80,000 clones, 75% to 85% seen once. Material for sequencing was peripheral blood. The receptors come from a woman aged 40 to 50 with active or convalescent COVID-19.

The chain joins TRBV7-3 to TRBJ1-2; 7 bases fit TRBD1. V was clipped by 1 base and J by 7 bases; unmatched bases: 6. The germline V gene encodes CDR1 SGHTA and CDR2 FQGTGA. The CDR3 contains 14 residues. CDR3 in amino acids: CASSLSRQGGGYTF. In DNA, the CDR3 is TGTGCCAGCAGCTTAAGCAGACAGGGTGGTGGCTACACCTTC.

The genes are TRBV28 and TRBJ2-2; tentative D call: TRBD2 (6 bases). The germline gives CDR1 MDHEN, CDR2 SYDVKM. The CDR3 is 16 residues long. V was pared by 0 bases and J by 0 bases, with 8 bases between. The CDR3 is CASSLWGLANTGELFF. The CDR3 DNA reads TGTGCCAGCAGTTTATGGGGACTCGCGAACACCGGGGAGCTGTTTTTT.

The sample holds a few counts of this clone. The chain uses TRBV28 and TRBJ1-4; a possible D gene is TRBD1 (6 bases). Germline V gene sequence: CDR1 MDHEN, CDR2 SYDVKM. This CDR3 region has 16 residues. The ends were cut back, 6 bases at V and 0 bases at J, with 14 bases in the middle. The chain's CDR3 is CASRNDRFATNEKLFF. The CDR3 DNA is TGTGCCAGCAGGAATGACAGGTTTGCAACTAATGAAAAACTGTTTTTT.

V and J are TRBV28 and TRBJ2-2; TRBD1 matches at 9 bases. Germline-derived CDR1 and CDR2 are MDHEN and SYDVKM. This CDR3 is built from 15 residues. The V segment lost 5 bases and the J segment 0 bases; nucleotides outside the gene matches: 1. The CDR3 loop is CASSRQGANTGELFF. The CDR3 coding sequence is TGTGCCAGCAGTAGACAGGGGGCGAACACCGGGGAGCTGTTTTTT.

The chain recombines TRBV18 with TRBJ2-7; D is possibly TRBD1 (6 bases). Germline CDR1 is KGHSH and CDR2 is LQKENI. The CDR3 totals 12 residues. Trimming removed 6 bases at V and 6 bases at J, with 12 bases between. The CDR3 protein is CASSNTGFEQYF. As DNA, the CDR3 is TGTGCCAGCTCCAATACAGGGTTCGAGCAGTACTTC.

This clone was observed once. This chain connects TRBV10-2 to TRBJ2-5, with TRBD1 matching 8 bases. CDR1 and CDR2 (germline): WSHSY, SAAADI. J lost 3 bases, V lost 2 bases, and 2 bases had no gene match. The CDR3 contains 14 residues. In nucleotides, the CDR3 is TGCGCCAGCAGTGAGGGGGGACAGGAAGAGACCCAGTACTTC. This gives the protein CASSEGGQEETQYF.

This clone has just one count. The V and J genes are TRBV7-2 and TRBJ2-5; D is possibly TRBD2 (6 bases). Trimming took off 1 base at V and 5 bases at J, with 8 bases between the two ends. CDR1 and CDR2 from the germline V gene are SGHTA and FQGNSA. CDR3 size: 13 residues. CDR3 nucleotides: TGTGCCAGCAGCTTAGGGGAGGCGGAGACCCAGTACTTC. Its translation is CASSLGEAETQYF.

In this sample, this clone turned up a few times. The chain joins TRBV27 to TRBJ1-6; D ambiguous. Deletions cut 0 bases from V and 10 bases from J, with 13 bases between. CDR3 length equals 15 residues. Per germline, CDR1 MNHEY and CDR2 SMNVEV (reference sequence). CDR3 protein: CASSLSYLRGSPLHF. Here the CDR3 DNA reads TGTGCCAGCAGTTTATCTTATCTGCGCGGGTCACCCCTCCACTTT.

Here the CDR3 DNA reads TGTGCCAGTAGACCTGGGGTTGCGGGAAGCACAGATACGCAGTATTTT. Encoded protein: CASRPGVAGSTDTQYF. The V gene is TRBV19, the J gene TRBJ2-3, with a possible D match to TRBD2 (6 bases). The CDR3 has 16 residues. Trimming pared 6 bases from V and 0 bases from J, leaving 16 bases between. Germline loops: CDR1 LNHDA, CDR2 SQIVND (reference sequence).

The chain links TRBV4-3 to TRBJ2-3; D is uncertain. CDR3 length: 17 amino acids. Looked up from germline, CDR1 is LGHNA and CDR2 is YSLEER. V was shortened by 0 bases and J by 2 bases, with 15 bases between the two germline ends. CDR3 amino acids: CASSQDSWPAPTDTQYF. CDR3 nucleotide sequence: TGCGCCAGCAGCCAAGATTCATGGCCTGCACCCACAGATACGCAGTATTTT.

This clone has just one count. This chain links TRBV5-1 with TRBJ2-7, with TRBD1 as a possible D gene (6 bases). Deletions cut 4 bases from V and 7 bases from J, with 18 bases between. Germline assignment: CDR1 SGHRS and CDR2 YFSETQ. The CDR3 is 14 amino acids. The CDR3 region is CASSPRDTFREQYF. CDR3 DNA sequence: TGCGCCAGCAGCCCCCGGGACACCTTTAGGGAGCAGTACTTC.

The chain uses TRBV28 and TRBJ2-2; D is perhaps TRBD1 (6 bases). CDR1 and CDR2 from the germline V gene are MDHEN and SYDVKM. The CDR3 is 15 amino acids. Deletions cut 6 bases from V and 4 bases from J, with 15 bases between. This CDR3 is CASRRLQGTTGELFF. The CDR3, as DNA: TGTGCCAGCAGGCGATTACAGGGAACCACCGGGGAGCTGTTTTTT.

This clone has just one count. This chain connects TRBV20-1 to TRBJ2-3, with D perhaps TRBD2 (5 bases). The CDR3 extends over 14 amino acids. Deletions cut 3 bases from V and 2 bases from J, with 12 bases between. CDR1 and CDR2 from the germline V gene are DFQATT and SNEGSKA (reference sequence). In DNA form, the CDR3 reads TGCAGTGCTAGTGCTAGCCCCCTCACAGATACGCAGTATTTT. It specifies CSASASPLTDTQYF.

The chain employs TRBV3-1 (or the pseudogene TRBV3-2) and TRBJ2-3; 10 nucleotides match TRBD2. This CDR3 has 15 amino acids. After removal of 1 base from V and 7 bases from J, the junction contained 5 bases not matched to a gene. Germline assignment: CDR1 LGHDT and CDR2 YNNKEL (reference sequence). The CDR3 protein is CASSQGASGRYTQYF. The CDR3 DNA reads TGTGCCAGCAGCCAAGGTGCTAGCGGGAGATATACGCAGTATTTT.

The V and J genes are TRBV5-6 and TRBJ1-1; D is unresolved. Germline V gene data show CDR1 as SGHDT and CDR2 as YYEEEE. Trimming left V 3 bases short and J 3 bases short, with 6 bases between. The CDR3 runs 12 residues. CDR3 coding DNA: TGTGCCAGCAGCTCCGAGTACACTGAAGCTTTCTTT. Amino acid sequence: CASSSEYTEAFF.

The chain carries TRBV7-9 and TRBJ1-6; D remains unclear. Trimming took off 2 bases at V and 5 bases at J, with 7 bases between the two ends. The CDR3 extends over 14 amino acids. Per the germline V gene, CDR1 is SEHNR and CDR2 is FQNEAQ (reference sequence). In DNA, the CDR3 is TGTGCCAGCAGCTTATTGGGCGATAATTCACCCCTCCACTTT. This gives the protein CASSLLGDNSPLHF. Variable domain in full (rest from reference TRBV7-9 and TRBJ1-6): DTGVSQNPRHKITKRGQNVTFRCDPISEHNRLYWYRQTLGQGPEFLTYFQNEAQLEKSRLLSDRFSAERPKGSFSTLEIQRTEQGDSAMYLCASSLLGDNSPLHFGNGTRLTVT.

As DNA, the CDR3 is TGTGCCAGCAGCCAAGGTGTCGGGGGTGGTAATGGAAACACCATATATTTT. This translates into CASSQGVGGGNGNTIYF. The chain is built from TRBV4-2 and TRBJ1-3; D perhaps matches TRBD1 (5 bases). CDR1 is LGHNA, CDR2 YNFKEQ, per germline. This CDR3 region has 17 residues. V gave up 1 base and J gave up 3 bases, with 16 bases separating them.